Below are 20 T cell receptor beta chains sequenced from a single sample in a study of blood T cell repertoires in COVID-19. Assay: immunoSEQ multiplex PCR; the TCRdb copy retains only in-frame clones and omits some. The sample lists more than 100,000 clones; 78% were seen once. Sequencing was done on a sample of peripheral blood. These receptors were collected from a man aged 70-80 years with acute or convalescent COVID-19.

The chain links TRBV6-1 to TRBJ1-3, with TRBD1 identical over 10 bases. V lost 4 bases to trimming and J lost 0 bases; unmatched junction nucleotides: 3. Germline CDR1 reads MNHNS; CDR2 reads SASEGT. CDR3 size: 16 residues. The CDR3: CASSVGTGASGNTIYF. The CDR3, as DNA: TGTGCCAGCAGTGTCGGGACAGGGGCCTCTGGAAACACCATATATTTT.

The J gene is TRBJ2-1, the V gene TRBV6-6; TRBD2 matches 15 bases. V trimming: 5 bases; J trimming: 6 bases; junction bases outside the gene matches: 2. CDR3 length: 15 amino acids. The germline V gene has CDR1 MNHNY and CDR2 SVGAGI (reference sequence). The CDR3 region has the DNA TGTGCCAGCAGTCGGACTAGCGGGGGGGGCAATGAGCAGTTCTTC. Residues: CASSRTSGGGNEQFF.

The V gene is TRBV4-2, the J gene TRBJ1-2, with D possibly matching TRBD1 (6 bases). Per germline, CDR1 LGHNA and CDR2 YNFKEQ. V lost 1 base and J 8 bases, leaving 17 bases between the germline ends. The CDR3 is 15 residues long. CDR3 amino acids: CASSQVQGEENGYTF. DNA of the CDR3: TGTGCCAGCAGCCAAGTACAGGGCGAGGAAAACGGCTACACCTTC.

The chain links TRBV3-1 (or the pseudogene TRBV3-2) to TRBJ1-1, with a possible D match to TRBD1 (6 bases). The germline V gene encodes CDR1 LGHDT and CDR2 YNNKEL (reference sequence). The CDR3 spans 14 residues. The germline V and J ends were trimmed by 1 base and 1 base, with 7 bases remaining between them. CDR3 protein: CASSQGGRNTEAFF. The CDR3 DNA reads TGTGCCAGCAGCCAAGGGGGGCGGAACACTGAAGCTTTCTTT.

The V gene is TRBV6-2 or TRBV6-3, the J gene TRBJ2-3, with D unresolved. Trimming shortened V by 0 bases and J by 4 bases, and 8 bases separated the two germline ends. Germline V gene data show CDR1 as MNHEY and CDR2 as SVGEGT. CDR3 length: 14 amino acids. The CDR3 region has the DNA TGTGCCAGCAGTTACTCGACGGCGGCAGATACGCAGTATTTT. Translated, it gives CASSYSTAADTQYF.

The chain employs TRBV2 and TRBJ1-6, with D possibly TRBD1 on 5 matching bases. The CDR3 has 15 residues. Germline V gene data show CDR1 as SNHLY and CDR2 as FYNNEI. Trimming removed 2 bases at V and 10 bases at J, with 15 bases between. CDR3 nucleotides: TGTGCCAGCAGTGAAAGGACGGGGGGAGAATCACCCCTCCACTTT. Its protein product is CASSERTGGESPLHF.

CDR3 DNA sequence: TGCGCCAGCAGCCAATCGCGACACCTGGAGCAGTACTTC. Translated: CASSQSRHLEQYF. The rearrangement uses TRBV4-3 and TRBJ2-7; no clear D. CDR1 and CDR2 from the germline V gene are LGHNA and YSLEER. Deletions cut 2 bases from V and 7 bases from J, with 12 bases between. The CDR3 totals 13 residues.

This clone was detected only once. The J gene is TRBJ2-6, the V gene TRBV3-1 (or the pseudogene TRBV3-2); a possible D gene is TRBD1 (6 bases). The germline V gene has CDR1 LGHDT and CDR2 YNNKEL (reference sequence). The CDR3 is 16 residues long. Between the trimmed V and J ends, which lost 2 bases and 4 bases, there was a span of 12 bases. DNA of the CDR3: TGTGCCAGCAGCCAATACAGGGTACCCGGGGCCAACGTCCTGACTTTC. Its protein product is CASSQYRVPGANVLTF.

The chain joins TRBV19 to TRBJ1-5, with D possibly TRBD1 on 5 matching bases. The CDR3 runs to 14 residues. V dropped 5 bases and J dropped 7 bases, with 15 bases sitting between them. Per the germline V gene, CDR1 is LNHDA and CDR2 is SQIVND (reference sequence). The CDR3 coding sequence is TGTGCCAGTAGTCCCGGCCAGGGAGGGCAGCCCCAGCATTTT. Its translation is CASSPGQGGQPQHF. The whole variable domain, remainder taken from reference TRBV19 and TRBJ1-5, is DGGITQSPKYLFRKEGQNVTLSCEQNLNHDAMYWYRQDPGQGLRLIYYSQIVNDFQKGDIAEGYSVSREKKESFPLTVTSAQKNPTAFYLCASSPGQGGQPQHFGDGTRLSIL.

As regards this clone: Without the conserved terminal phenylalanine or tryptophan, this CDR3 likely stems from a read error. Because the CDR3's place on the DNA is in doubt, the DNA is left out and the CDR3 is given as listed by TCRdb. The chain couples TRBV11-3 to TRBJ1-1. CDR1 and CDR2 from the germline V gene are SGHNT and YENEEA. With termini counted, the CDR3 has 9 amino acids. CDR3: CASSWRGVG.

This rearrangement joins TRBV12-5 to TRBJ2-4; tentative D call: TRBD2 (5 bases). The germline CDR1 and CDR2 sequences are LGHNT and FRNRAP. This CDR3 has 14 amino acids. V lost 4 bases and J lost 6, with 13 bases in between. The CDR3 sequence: CASGSPGEGNIQYF. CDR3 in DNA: TGTGCTAGTGGTTCCCCCGGGGAAGGAAACATTCAGTACTTC.

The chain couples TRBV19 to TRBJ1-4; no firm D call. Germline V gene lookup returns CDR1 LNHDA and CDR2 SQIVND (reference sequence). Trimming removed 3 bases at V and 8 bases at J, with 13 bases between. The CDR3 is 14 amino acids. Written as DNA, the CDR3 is TGTGCCAGTAGTATTTTCGGAGGAGACGAAAAACTGTTTTTT. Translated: CASSIFGGDEKLFF.

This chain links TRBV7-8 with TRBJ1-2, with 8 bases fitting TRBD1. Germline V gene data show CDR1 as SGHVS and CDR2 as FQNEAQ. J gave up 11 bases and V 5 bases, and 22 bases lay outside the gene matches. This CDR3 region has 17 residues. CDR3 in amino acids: CASSQRDRSRTEDLYTF. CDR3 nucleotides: TGTGCCAGCAGCCAACGGGACAGGAGTAGAACAGAGGACCTATACACCTTC.

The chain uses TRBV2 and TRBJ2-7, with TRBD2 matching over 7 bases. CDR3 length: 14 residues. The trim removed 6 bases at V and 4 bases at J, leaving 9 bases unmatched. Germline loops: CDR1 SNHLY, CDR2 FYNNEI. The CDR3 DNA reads TGTGCCAGCAGCCAAGACGGGGGGACTTACGAGCAGTACTTC. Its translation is CASSQDGGTYEQYF.

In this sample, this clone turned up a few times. CDR3 DNA sequence: TGTGCCTCGTCCCGGGACAGGGGAAATCAGCCCCAGCATTTT. Encoded protein: CASSRDRGNQPQHF. The chain uses TRBV10-3 and TRBJ1-5; 10 positions agree with TRBD1. This CDR3 has 14 amino acids. V dropped 11 bases and J dropped 4; count of bases not matched to a gene: 8. Germline values: CDR1 ENHRY, CDR2 SYGVKD.

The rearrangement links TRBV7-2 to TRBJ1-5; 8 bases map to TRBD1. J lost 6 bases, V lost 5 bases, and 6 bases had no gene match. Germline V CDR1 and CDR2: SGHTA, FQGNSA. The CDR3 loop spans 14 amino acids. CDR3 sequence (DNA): TGTGCCAGCAGCCTTGGACAGGGTTCTCAGCCCCAGCATTTT. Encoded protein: CASSLGQGSQPQHF.

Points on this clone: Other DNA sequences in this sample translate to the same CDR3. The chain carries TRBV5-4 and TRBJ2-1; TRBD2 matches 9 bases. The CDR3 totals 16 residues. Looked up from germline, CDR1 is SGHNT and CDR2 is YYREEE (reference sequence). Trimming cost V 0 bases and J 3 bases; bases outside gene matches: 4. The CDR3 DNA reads TGTGCCAGCAGCTTGGGGGGAGCGGGGGGCTACAATGAGCAGTTCTTC. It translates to CASSLGGAGGYNEQFF.

The CDR3 protein is CASSLPPSDRAGNTEAFF. For the CDR3, the DNA is TGTGCCAGCAGTCTTCCACCTTCGGACAGGGCAGGGAACACTGAAGCTTTCTTT. This chain connects TRBV6-2 or TRBV6-3 to TRBJ1-1, with TRBD1 matching over 8 bases. The length of the CDR3 is 18 residues. CDR1 is MNHEY and CDR2 is SVGEGT in the germline V gene. The ends lost 5 bases at V and 1 base at J; junction bases unmatched: 15.

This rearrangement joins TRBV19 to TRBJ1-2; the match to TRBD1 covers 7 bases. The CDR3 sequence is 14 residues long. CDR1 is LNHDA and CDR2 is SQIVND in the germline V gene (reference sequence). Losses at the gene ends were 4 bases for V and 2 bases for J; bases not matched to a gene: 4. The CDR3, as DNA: TGTGCCAGTAGTAACAGGGGTAGAAACTATGGCTACACCTTC. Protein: CASSNRGRNYGYTF.

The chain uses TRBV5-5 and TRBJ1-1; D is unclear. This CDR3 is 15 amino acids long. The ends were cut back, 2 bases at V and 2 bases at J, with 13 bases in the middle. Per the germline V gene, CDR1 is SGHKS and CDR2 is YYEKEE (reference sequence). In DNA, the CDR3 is TGTGCCAGCAGCTTTAGTACGATTGTAAACACTGAAGCTTTCTTT. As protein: CASSFSTIVNTEAFF.